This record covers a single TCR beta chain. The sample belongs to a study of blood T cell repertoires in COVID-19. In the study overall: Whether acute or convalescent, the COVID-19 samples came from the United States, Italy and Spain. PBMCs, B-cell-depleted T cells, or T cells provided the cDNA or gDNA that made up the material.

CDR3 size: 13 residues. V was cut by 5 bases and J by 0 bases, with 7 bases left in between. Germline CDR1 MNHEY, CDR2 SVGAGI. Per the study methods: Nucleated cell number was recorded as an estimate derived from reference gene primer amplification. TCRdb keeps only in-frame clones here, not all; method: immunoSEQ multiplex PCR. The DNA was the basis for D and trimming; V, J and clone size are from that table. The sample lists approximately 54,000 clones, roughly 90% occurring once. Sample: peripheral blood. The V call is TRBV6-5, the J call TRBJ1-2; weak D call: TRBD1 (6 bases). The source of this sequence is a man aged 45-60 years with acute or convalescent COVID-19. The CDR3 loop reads CASSRTANYGYTF. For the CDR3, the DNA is TGTGCCAGCAGTCGGACAGCTAACTATGGCTACACCTTC.